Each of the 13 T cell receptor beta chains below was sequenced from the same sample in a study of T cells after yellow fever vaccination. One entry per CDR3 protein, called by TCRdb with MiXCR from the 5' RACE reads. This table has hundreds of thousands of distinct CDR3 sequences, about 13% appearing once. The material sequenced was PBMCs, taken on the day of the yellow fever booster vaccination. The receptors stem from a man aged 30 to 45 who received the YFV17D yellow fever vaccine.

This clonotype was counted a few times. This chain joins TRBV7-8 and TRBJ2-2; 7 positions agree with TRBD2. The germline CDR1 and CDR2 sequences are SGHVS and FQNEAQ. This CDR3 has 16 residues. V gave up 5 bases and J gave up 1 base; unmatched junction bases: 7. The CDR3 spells CASSPRGGLNTGELFF. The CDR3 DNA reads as TGTGCCAGCAGCCCTCGCGGGGGACTGAACACCGGGGAGCTGTTTTTT.

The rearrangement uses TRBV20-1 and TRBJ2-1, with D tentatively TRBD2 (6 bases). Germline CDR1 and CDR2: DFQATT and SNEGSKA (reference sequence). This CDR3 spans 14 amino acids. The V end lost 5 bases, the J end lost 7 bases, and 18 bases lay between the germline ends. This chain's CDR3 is CSAARLGERNEQFF. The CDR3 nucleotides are TGCAGTGCTGCAAGACTAGGAGAACGTAATGAGCAGTTCTTC.

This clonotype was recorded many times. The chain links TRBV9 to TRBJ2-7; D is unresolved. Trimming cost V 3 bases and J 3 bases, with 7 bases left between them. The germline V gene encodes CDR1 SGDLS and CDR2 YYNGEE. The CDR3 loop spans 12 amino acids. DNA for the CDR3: TGTGCCAGCAGCGGAGATGGCTACGAGCAGTACTTC. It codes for CASSGDGYEQYF. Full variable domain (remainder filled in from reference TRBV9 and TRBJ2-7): DSGVTQTPKHLITATGQRVTLRCSPRSGDLSVYWYQQSLDQGLQFLIQYYNGEERAKGNILERFSAQQFPDLHSELNLSSLELGDSALYFCASSGDGYEQYFGPGTRLTVT.

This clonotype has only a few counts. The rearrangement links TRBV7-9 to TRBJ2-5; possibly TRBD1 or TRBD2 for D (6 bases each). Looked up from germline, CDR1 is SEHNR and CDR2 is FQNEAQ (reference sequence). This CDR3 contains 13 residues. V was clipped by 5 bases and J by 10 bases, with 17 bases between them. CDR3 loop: CASSQSREGGQYF. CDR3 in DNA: TGTGCCAGCAGCCAATCGAGAGAGGGGGGCCAGTACTTC.

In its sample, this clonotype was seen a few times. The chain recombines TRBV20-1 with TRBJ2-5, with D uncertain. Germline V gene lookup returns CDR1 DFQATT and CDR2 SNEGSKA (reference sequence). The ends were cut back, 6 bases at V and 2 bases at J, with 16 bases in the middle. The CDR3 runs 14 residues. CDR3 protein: CSAPAVGPQETQYF. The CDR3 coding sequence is TGCAGTGCCCCCGCCGTCGGGCCGCAAGAGACCCAGTACTTC.

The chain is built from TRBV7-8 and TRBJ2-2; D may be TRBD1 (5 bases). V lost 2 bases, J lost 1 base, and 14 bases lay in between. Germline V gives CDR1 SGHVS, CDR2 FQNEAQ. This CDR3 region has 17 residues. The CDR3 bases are TGTGCCAGCAGCTTACTATATGGCCAGGGGAACACCGGGGAGCTGTTTTTT. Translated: CASSLLYGQGNTGELFF.

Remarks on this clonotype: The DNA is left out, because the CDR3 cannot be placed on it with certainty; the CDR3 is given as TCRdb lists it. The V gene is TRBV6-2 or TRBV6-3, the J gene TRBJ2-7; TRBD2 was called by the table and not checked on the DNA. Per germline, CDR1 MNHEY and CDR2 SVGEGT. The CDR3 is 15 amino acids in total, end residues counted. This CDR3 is CASSFLWDLTYEQYF.

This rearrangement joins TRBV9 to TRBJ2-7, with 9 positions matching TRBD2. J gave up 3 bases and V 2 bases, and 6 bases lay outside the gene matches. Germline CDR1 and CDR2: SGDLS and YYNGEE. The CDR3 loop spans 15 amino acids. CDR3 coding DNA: TGTGCCAGCAGCGTTGGTAGCGGGAGTTTCTACGAGCAGTACTTC. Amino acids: CASSVGSGSFYEQYF.

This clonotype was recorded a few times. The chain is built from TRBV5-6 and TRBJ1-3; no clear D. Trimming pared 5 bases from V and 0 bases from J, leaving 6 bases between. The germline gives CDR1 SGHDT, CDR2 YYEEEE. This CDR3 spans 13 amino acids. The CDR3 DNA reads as TGTGCCAGCAGTGACATCTCTGGAAACACCATATATTTT. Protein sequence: CASSDISGNTIYF.

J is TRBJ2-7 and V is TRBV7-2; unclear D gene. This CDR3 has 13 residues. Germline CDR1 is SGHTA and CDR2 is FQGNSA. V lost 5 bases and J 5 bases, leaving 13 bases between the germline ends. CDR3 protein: CASSPPPGHEQYF. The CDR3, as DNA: TGTGCCAGCAGCCCCCCTCCGGGCCACGAGCAGTACTTC. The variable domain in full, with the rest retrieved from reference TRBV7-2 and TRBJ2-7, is GAGVSQSPSNKVTEKGKDVELRCDPISGHTALYWYRQSLGQGLEFLIYFQGNSAPDKSGLPSDRFSAERTGGSVSTLTIQRTQQEDSAVYLCASSPPPGHEQYFGPGTRLTVT.

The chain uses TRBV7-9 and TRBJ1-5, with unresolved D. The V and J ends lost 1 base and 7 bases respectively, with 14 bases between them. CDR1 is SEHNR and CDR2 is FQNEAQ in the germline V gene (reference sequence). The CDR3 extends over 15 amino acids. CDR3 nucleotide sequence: TGTGCCAGCAGCTTAGATTGGGGAGGTTTGCAGCCCCAGCATTTT. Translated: CASSLDWGGLQPQHF. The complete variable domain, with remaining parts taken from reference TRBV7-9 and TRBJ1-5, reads DTGVSQNPRHKITKRGQNVTFRCDPISEHNRLYWYRQTLGQGPEFLTYFQNEAQLEKSRLLSDRFSAERPKGSFSTLEIQRTEQGDSAMYLCASSLDWGGLQPQHFGDGTRLSIL.

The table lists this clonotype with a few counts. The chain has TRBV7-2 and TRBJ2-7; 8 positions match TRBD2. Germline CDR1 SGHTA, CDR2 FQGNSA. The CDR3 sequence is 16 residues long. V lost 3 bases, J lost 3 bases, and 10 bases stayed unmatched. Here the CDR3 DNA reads TGTGCCAGCAGCTTCCCCCGGGAGGGTTTTATCTACGAGCAGTACTTC. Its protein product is CASSFPREGFIYEQYF.

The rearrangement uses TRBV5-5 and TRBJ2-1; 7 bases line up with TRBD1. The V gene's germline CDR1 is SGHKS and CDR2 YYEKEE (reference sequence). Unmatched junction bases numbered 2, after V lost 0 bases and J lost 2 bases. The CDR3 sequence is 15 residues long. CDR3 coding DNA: TGTGCCAGCAGCTTGGAGGGACAGACCTACAATGAGCAGTTCTTC. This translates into CASSLEGQTYNEQFF.